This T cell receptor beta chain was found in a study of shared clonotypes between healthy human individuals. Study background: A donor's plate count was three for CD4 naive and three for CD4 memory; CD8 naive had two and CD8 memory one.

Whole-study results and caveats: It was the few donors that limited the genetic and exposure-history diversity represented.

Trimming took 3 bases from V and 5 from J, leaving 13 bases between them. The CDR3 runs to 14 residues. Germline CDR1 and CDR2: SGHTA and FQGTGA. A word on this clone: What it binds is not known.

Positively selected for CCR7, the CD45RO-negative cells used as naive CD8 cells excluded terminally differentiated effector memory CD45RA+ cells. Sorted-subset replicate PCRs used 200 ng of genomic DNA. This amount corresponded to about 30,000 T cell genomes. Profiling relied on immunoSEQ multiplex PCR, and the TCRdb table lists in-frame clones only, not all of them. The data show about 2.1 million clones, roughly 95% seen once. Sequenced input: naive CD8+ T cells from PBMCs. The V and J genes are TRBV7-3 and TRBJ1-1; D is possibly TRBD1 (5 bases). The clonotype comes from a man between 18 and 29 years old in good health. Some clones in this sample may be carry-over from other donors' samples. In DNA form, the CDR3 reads TGTGCCAGCAGCTTCGATGGGGCAGGGACTGAAGCTTTCTTT. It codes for CASSFDGAGTEAFF.